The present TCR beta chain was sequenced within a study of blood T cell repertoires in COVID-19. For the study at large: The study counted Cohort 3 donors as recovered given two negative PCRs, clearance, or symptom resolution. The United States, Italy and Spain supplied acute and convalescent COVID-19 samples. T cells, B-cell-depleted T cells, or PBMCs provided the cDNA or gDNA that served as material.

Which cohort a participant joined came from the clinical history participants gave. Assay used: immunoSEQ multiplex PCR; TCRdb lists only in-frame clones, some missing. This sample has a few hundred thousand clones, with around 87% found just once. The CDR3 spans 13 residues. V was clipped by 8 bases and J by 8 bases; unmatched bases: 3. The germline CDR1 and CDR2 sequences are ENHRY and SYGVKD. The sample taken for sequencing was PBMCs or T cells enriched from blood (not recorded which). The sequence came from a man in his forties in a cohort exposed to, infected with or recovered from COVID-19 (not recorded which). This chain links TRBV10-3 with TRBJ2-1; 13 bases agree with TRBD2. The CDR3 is CAIGLAGVDEQFF. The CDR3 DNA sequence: TGTGCCATCGGACTAGCGGGAGTGGATGAGCAGTTCTTC.